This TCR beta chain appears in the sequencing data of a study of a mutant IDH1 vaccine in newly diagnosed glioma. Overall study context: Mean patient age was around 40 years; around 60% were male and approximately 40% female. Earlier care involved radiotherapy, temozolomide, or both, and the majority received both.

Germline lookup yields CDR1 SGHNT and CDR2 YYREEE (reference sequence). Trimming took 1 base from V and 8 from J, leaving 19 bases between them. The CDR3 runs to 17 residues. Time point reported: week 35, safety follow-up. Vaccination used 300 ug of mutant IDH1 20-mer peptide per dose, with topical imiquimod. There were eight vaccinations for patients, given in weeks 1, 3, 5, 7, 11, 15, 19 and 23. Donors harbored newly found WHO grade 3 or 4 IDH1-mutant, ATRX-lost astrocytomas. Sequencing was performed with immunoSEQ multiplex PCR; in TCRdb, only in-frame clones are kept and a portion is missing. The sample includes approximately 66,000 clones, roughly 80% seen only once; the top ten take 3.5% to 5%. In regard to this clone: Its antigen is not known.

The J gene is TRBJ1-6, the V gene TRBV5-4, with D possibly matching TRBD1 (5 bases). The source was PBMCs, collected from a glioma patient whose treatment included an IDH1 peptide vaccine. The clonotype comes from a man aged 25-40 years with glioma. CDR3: CASSLPPFSGRDSPLHF. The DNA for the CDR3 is TGTGCCAGCAGCTTGCCCCCCTTTTCGGGACGGGATTCACCCCTCCACTTT.